This T cell receptor (beta chain) appears in the sequencing data of a study of siplizumab effects on memory and regulatory T cells. Study-wide results and caveats: With siplizumab, cumulative frequency of CD4+ memory-derived alloreactive sequences dropped significantly. Naive T cells appeared more varied than memory cells and looked like key alloresponse contributors. Suppressive function of proliferating Tregs from siplizumab cultures was not confirmed.

Concerning this clone: Its cognate antigen is unknown.

Using immunoSEQ multiplex PCR, the repertoire was profiled, and TCRdb retains in-frame clones only, with some absent. The sample consists of over 95,000 clones, over 85% of them appearing once. The CDR3 is 15 amino acids. Trimming stripped 7 bases from V and 1 base from J, with 16 bases between. Looked up from germline, CDR1 is MDHEN and CDR2 is SYDVKM. This chain connects TRBV28 to TRBJ1-1, with D tentatively TRBD1 (5 bases). Sequenced material: non-Treg CD4+ T cells sorted from blood. This TCR came from a human donor in good health. The CDR3 loop reads CASNPGGRGNTEAFF. The CDR3 nucleotides are TGTGCCAGCAACCCGGGGGGTAGGGGGAACACTGAAGCTTTCTTT.